The 7 T cell receptor beta chains presented below share a single source sample, sequenced in a study of blood T cell repertoires in COVID-19. The data were produced by immunoSEQ multiplex PCR, yet TCRdb's version contains in-frame clones alone and is incomplete. Seen here are under 250,000 clones, 75% to 90% observed once, and the top ten hold around 3%. The sample comprised PBMCs or T cells enriched from blood (not recorded which). The receptors were sampled from a woman aged 40 to 49 who had been exposed to COVID-19.

V and J are TRBV28 and TRBJ1-5, with 7 bases identical to TRBD1. V dropped 6 bases and J dropped 3; count of bases not matched to a gene: 14. Germline CDR1 and CDR2: MDHEN and SYDVKM. This CDR3 has 17 residues. The CDR3 region has the DNA TGTGCCAGCAGCTTCAGCCTCATGAGGGGGCTCAATCAGCCCCAGCATTTT. It encodes CASSFSLMRGLNQPQHF.

The chain is built from TRBV6-5 and TRBJ2-2; 8 bases agree with TRBD1. The V gene end was trimmed by 6 bases and the J gene end by 8 bases; junction bases not matched to a gene: 2. The CDR3 covers 12 residues. Germline V gene sequence: CDR1 MNHEY, CDR2 SVGAGI. The CDR3 DNA reads as TGTGCCAGCAGCAGGGGGCCTGGGGAGCTGTTTTTT. This codes for CASSRGPGELFF.

The genes are TRBV24-1 and TRBJ1-1; TRBD1 might be the D (6 bases). The V end lost 4 bases, the J end lost 10 bases, and 18 bases lay between the germline ends. There are 14 residues in the CDR3. Germline CDR1 is KGHDR and CDR2 is SFDVKD. This chain's CDR3 is CATSEHDRRVAAFF. The CDR3 nucleotides read TGTGCCACCAGTGAACATGACAGGCGGGTTGCAGCTTTCTTT.

This clone was seen only once. The chain carries TRBV19 and TRBJ2-1; 9 bases align to TRBD2. Unmatched junction bases numbered 12, after V lost 4 bases and J lost 8 bases. Germline V lookup: CDR1 LNHDA, CDR2 SQIVND (reference sequence). CDR3 size: 16 residues. The CDR3 spells CASSSGGSGSIYEQFF. CDR3 nucleotides: TGTGCCAGTAGTAGTGGGGGTAGCGGGAGTATTTATGAGCAGTTCTTC.

The chain couples TRBV6-6 to TRBJ2-6; TRBD1 is a possible D gene (6 bases). CDR1 and CDR2 (germline): MNHNY, SVGAGI (reference sequence). This CDR3 spans 16 amino acids. Trimming removed 10 bases at V and 0 bases at J, with 16 bases between. The chain's CDR3 is CATKSGTLSGANVLTF. The CDR3, as DNA: TGTGCCACCAAATCCGGGACACTCTCTGGGGCCAACGTCCTGACTTTC.

The CDR3, as DNA: TGTGCCAGTAGTTGGGACAGGTCGCCGGGGACTAATGAAAAACTGTTTTTT. This sequence encodes CASSWDRSPGTNEKLFF. The chain joins TRBV19 to TRBJ1-4, with 8 nucleotides matching TRBD1. Germline lookup yields CDR1 LNHDA and CDR2 SQIVND (reference sequence). This CDR3 has 17 amino acids. The ends lost 5 bases at V and 2 bases at J; junction bases unmatched: 10.

The rearrangement uses TRBV5-3 and TRBJ1-2; D perhaps matches TRBD1 (6 bases). TRBV5-3 is given ORF status, its function remaining uncertain. Trimming shortened V by 4 bases and J by 4 bases, and 11 bases separated the two germline ends. The CDR3 has 13 amino acids. The CDR3 is CARSIGQPYGYTF. The CDR3 DNA sequence: TGTGCCAGAAGCATAGGACAGCCCTATGGCTACACCTTC.